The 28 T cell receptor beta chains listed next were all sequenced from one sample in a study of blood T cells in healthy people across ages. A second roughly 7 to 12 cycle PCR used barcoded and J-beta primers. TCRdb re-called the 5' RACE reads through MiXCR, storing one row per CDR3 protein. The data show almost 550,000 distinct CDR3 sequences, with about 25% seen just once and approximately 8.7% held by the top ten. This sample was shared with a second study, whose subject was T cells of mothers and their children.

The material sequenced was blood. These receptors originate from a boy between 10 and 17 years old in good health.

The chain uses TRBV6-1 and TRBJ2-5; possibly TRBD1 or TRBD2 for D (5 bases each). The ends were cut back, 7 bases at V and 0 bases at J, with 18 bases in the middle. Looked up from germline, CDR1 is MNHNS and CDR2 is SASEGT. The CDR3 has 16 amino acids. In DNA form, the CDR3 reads TGTGCCAGCAAGTCCTGGCAGGGAGATTACCAAGAGACCCAGTACTTC. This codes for CASKSWQGDYQETQYF.

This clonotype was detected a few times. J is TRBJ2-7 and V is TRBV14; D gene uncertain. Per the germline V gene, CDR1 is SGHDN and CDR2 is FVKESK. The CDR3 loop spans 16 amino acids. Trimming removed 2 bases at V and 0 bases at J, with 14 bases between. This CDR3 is CASSQLSSSLSYEQYF. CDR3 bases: TGTGCCAGCAGCCAACTCTCTTCCTCCCTCTCCTACGAGCAGTACTTC.

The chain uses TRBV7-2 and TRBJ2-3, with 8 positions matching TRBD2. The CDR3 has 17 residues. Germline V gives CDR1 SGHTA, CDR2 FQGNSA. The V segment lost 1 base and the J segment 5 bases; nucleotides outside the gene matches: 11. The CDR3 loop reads CASSLGILAEILDTQYF. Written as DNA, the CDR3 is TGTGCCAGCAGCTTAGGGATACTAGCGGAGATCTTAGATACGCAGTATTTT.

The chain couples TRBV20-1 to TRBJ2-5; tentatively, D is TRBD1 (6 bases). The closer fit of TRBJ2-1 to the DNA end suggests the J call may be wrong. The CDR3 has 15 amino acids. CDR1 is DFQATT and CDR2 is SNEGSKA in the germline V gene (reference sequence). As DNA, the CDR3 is TGCAGTGCGACACAGGGACGTAGGTTTGCAAATGAGCAGTTCTTC. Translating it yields CSATQGRRFANEQFF.

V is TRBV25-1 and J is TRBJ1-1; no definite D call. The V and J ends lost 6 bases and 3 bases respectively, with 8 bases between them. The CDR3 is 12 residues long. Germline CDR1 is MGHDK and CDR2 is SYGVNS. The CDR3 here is CASSDFDTEAFF. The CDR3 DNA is TGTGCCAGCAGCGACTTTGACACTGAAGCTTTCTTT.

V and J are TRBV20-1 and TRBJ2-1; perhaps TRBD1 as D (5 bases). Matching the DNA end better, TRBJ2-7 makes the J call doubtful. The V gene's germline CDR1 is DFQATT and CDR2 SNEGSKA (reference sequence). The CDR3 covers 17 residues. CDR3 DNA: TGCAGTGCTAGCAGGGTAGGGGCCCTTCCTAATAACTACGAGCAGTACTTC. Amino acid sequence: CSASRVGALPNNYEQYF.

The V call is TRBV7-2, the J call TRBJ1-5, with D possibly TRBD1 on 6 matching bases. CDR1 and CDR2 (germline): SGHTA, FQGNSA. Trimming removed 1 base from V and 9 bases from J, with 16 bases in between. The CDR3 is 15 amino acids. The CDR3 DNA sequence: TGTGCCAGCAGCTTAGTTAGAGCCCAGGGGTGGCCCCAGCATTTT. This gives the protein CASSLVRAQGWPQHF.

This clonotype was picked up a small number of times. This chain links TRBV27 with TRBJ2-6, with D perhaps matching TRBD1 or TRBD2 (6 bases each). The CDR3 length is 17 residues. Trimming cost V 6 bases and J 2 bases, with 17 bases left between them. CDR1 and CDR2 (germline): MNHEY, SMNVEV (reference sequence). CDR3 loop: CASSFSSGAAGANVLTF. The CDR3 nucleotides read TGTGCCAGCAGCTTTAGTTCGGGGGCCGCTGGGGCCAACGTCCTGACTTTC.

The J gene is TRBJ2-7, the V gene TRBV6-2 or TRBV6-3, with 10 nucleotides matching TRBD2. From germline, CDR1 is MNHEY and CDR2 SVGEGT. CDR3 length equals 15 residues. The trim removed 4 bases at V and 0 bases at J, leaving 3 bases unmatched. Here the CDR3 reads CASSLVAGGSYEQYF. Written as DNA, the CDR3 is TGTGCCAGCAGTTTAGTAGCGGGAGGCTCCTACGAGCAGTACTTC.

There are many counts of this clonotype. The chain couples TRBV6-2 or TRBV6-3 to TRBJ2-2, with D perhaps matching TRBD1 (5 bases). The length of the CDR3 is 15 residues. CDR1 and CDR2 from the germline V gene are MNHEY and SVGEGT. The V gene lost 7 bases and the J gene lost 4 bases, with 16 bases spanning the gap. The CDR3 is CASTKRVTGTGELFF. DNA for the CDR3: TGTGCCAGCACCAAGAGAGTAACAGGCACCGGGGAGCTGTTTTTT.

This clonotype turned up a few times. The CDR3 protein is CASSSSQGEPSEAFF. The CDR3 nucleotides read TGCGCCAGCAGCTCCAGTCAGGGGGAGCCCTCTGAAGCTTTCTTT. The chain couples TRBV5-1 to TRBJ1-1, with TRBD1 identical over 7 bases. Trimming cost V 3 bases and J 6 bases; bases outside gene matches: 11. Germline CDR1 reads SGHRS; CDR2 reads YFSETQ. The length of the CDR3 is 15 residues.

The CDR3, as DNA: TGTGCCAGCAGCGAAGGACTAGCGGGGAACTCCTACGAGCAGTACTTC. Its translation: CASSEGLAGNSYEQYF. This chain joins TRBV7-2 and TRBJ2-7; 12 bases map to TRBD2. The germline CDR1 and CDR2 sequences are SGHTA and FQGNSA. J was trimmed by 0 bases and V by 5 bases; bases with no gene match: 5. This CDR3 is built from 16 residues.

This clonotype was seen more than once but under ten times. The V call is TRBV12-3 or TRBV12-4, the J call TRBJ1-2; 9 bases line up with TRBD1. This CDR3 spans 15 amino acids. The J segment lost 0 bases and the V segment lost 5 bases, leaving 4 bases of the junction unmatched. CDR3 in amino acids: CASSRTGESNYGYTF. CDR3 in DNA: TGTGCCAGCAGTCGGACAGGGGAGTCTAACTATGGCTACACCTTC.

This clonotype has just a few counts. The CDR3 nucleotides are TGTGCCAGCAGCGCCCAACGACAAGGGGAGACCCAGTACTTC. Its protein product is CASSAQRQGETQYF. The chain links TRBV2 to TRBJ2-5; D unclear. V shed 6 bases and J shed 5 bases, with 16 bases lying between them. Germline CDR1 and CDR2: SNHLY and FYNNEI. CDR3 length equals 14 residues.

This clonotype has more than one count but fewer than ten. In DNA, the CDR3 is TGTGCCAGCAGTTTAGACAGGGGGATTCGGGGCTACACCTTC. It yields the protein CASSLDRGIRGYTF. This rearrangement joins TRBV28 to TRBJ1-2, with 9 bases identical to TRBD1. The CDR3 contains 14 residues. After removal of 2 bases from V and 8 bases from J, the junction contained 6 bases not matched to a gene. Germline V gives CDR1 MDHEN, CDR2 SYDVKM.

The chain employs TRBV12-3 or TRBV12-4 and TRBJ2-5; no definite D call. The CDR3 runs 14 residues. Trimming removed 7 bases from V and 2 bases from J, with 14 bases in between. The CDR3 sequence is CASTHGRMQETQYF. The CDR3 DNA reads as TGTGCCAGCACCCACGGAAGGATGCAAGAGACCCAGTACTTC.

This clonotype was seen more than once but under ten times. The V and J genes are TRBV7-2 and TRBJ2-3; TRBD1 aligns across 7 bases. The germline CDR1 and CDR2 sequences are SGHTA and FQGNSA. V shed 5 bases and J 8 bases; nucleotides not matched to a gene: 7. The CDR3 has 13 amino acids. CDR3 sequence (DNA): TGTGCCAGCAGCGTCGACAGGGATGGTACGCAGTATTTT. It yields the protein CASSVDRDGTQYF. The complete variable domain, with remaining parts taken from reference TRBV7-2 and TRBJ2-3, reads GAGVSQSPSNKVTEKGKDVELRCDPISGHTALYWYRQSLGQGLEFLIYFQGNSAPDKSGLPSDRFSAERTGGSVSTLTIQRTQQEDSAVYLCASSVDRDGTQYFGPGTRLTVL.

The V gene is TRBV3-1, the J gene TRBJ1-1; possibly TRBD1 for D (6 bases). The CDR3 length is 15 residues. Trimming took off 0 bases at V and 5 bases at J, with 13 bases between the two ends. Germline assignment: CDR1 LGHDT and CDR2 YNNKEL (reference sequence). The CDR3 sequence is CASSQEGQGQTEAFF. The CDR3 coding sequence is TGTGCCAGCAGCCAAGAAGGTCAGGGACAAACTGAAGCTTTCTTT.

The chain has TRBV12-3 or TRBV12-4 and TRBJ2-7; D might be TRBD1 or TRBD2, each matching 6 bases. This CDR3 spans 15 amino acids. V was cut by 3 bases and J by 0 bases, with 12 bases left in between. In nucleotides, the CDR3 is TGTGCCAGCAGTTTTTGGGGGGCCATCTCCTACGAGCAGTACTTC. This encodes CASSFWGAISYEQYF.

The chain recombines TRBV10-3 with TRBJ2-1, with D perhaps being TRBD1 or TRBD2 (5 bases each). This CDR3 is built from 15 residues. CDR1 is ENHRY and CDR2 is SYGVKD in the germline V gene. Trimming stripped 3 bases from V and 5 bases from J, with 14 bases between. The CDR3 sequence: CAISDPGPTNNEQFF. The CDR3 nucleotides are TGTGCCATCAGTGATCCGGGACCTACGAACAATGAGCAGTTCTTC.

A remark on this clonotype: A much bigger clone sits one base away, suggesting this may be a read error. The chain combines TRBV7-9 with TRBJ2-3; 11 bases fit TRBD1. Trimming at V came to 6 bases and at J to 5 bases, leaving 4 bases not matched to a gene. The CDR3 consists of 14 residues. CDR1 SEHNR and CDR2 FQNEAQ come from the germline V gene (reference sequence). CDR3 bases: TGTGCCAGCAGGGGGACAGGGGGAGTAGATACGCAGTATTTT. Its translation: CASRGTGGVDTQYF.

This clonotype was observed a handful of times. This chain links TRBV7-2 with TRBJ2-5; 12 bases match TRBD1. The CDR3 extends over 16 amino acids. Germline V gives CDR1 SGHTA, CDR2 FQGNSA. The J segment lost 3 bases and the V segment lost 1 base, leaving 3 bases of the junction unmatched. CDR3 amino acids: CASSLDGTGGKETQYF. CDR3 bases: TGTGCCAGCAGCTTAGACGGGACAGGGGGCAAAGAGACCCAGTACTTC. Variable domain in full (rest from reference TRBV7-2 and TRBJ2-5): GAGVSQSPSNKVTEKGKDVELRCDPISGHTALYWYRQSLGQGLEFLIYFQGNSAPDKSGLPSDRFSAERTGGSVSTLTIQRTQQEDSAVYLCASSLDGTGGKETQYFGPGTRLLVL.

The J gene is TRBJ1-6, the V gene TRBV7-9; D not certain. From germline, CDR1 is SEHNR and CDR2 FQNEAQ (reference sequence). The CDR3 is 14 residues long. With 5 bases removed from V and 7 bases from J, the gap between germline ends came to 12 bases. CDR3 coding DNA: TGTGCCAGCAGCCGCCGGGCTTCGAATTCACCCCTCCACTTT. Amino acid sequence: CASSRRASNSPLHF.

The CDR3: CASSFLDRGNSPLHF. The CDR3 nucleotides are TGTGCCAGCAGCTTCCTCGACAGGGGTAATTCACCCCTCCACTTT. The chain is built from TRBV5-5 and TRBJ1-6; TRBD1 agrees at 8 bases. The germline CDR1 and CDR2 sequences are SGHKS and YYEKEE (reference sequence). Trimming at V came to 2 bases and at J to 6 bases, leaving 4 bases not matched to a gene. The CDR3 extends over 15 amino acids.

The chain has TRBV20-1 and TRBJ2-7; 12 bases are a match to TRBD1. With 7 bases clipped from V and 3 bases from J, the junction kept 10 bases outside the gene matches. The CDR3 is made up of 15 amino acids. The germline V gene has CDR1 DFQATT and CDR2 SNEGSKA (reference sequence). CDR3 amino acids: CSDTGTGGGSYEQYF. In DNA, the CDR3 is TGCAGTGATACCGGGACAGGGGGCGGTAGCTACGAGCAGTACTTC.

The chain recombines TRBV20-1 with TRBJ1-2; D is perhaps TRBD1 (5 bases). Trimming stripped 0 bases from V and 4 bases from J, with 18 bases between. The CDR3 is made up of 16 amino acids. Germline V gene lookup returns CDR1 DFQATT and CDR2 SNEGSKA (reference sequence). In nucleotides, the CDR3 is TGCAGTGCTAGAGATTTTGAGACAGTCGGCGGCTATGGCTACACCTTC. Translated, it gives CSARDFETVGGYGYTF.

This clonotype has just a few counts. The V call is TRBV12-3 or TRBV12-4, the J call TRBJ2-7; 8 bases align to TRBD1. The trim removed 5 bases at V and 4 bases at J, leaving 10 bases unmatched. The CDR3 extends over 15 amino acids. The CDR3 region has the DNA TGTGCCAGCAGTCCCGCAGGGGGCGGAATGTACGAGCAGTACTTC. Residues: CASSPAGGGMYEQYF.

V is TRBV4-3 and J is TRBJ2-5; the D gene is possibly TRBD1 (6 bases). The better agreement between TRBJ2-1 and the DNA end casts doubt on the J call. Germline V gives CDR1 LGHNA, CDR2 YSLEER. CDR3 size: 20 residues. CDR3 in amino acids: CASSQEVVSWTEKGYNEQFF. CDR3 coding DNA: TGCGCCAGCAGCCAAGAAGTGGTCAGTTGGACAGAAAAGGGCTACAATGAGCAGTTCTTC.